This T cell receptor beta chain was found in a study of blood T cell repertoires in COVID-19. Study summary: In each case, the material was cDNA or gDNA derived from T cells, B-cell-depleted T cells, or PBMCs.

V was trimmed by 4 bases and J by 5 bases, leaving 17 bases between them. The length of the CDR3 is 15 residues. Germline-derived CDR1 and CDR2 are LGHDT and YNNKEL (reference sequence). Authors' analysis steps: Amplified reference gene primers provided the basis for estimating nucleated cell counts. Clones were read by immunoSEQ multiplex PCR, and TCRdb kept only the in-frame ones, dropping some. The V and J calls and clone size come from that table; D and trimming were worked out from the DNA. Of some 150,000 clones listed, approximately 80% were seen once; the top ten hold 0.5% to 0.65%. Sequencing was performed on peripheral blood. This TCR came from a man aged 60 to 69 with acute or convalescent COVID-19. The chain joins TRBV3-1 (or the pseudogene TRBV3-2) to TRBJ2-5; D might be TRBD2 (6 bases). Written as DNA, the CDR3 is TGTGCCAGCAGCCGCCTAGGGACTTCCGGGGAGACCCAGTACTTC. It codes for CASSRLGTSGETQYF.